Each of the 20 T cell receptor beta chains below was sequenced from the same sample in a study of cytomegalovirus exposure and HLA in healthy donors. Use of 60 Vbeta and 13 Jbeta primers characterized the PCR. Data came from immunoSEQ multiplex PCR; TCRdb stores just in-frame clones and leaves some out. The data contain a few hundred thousand clones, roughly 80% of them singletons. The material sequenced was PBMCs. Receptors originate from a girl aged 2 to 9 in good health and CMV-seronegative.

J is TRBJ2-1 and V is TRBV27; TRBD1 agrees at 9 bases. The junction had 4 bases not matched to a gene; V was cut back by 2 bases and J by 5 bases. This CDR3 has 15 amino acids. Looked up from germline, CDR1 is MNHEY and CDR2 is SMNVEV (reference sequence). CDR3 loop: CASSLLGQGDNEQFF. DNA for the CDR3: TGTGCCAGCAGTTTACTGGGACAGGGCGACAATGAGCAGTTCTTC.

This clone has only a few counts. V and J are TRBV19 and TRBJ2-4, with TRBD1 matching over 8 bases. V was clipped by 2 bases and J by 3 bases; unmatched bases: 6. CDR1 is LNHDA and CDR2 is SQIVND in the germline V gene (reference sequence). The CDR3 runs 16 residues. CDR3 DNA sequence: TGTGCCAGTAGTATACGGACAGGGCACCGCAAAAACATTCAGTACTTC. This sequence encodes CASSIRTGHRKNIQYF.

V gene TRBV27 combines with J gene TRBJ1-6, with unresolved D. Germline lookup yields CDR1 MNHEY and CDR2 SMNVEV (reference sequence). V gave up 5 bases and J gave up 0 bases, with 8 bases separating them. The CDR3 has 15 amino acids. As DNA, the CDR3 is TGTGCCAGCAGTAGACGGAGCTCCTATAATTCACCCCTCCACTTT. It is translated as CASSRRSSYNSPLHF.

V gene TRBV18 combines with J gene TRBJ2-1; 8 nucleotides agree with TRBD2. The V gene end was trimmed by 3 bases and the J gene end by 5 bases; junction bases not matched to a gene: 3. The CDR3 length is 14 residues. Germline assignment: CDR1 KGHSH and CDR2 LQKENI. CDR3 bases: TGTGCCAGCTCACCCCAACTAGCGGACAATGAGCAGTTCTTC. Translation gives CASSPQLADNEQFF.

The rearrangement links TRBV6-1 to TRBJ1-2, with 7 bases fitting TRBD1. J was trimmed by 4 bases and V by 4 bases; bases with no gene match: 9. Germline CDR1 reads MNHNS; CDR2 reads SASEGT. The CDR3 is 15 residues long. Here the CDR3 reads CASSVRGQWGYGYTF. The CDR3 DNA follows: TGTGCCAGCAGTGTTCGGGGACAGTGGGGCTATGGCTACACCTTC.

The V call is TRBV11-2, the J call TRBJ2-4, with 8 bases lining up with TRBD2. The CDR3 spans 16 residues. The V gene end was trimmed by 2 bases and the J gene end by 4 bases; junction bases not matched to a gene: 7. Germline V gene sequence: CDR1 SGHAT, CDR2 FQNNGV. The CDR3 sequence is CASSLFGLAVKNIQYF. CDR3 DNA: TGTGCCAGCAGCTTATTCGGACTAGCAGTGAAAAACATTCAGTACTTC.

This rearrangement joins TRBV27 to TRBJ1-5; 7 bases align to TRBD1. Germline V gene lookup returns CDR1 MNHEY and CDR2 SMNVEV (reference sequence). V trimming: 6 bases; J trimming: 2 bases; junction bases outside the gene matches: 4. This CDR3 contains 14 residues. CDR3 in amino acids: CASSTDRGNQPQHF. For the CDR3, the DNA is TGTGCCAGCAGCACAGACAGGGGCAATCAGCCCCAGCATTTT.

The chain has TRBV28 and TRBJ1-3; a weak D match, TRBD1 (5 bases). V lost 6 bases to trimming and J lost 8 bases, with 26 bases between them. The germline V gene encodes CDR1 MDHEN and CDR2 SYDVKM. The CDR3 has 17 amino acids. The CDR3 region has the DNA TGTGCCAGCAGCCTTTCGATTTCCGGGGGTCGTGGGCACACCATATATTTT. Translating it yields CASSLSISGGRGHTIYF.

The rearrangement uses TRBV7-6 and TRBJ1-2; TRBD1 agrees at 9 bases. V lost 1 base to trimming and J lost 8 bases; unmatched junction nucleotides: 14. The CDR3 consists of 17 residues. Germline V lookup: CDR1 SGHVS, CDR2 FNYEAQ. The CDR3 sequence: CASSLVAGDRVLAGYTF. The CDR3 DNA follows: TGTGCCAGCAGCTTAGTTGCCGGGGACAGGGTATTAGCGGGCTACACCTTC.

The J gene is TRBJ1-2, the V gene TRBV25-1; 7 bases are a match to TRBD1. The trim removed 10 bases at V and 2 bases at J, leaving 10 bases unmatched. Germline-derived CDR1 and CDR2 are MGHDK and SYGVNS. The length of the CDR3 is 14 residues. Here the CDR3 DNA reads TGTGCCACACGGTGGGAGGACAGGAACTATGGCTACACCTTC. It yields the protein CATRWEDRNYGYTF.

This clone was seen only a few times. The V call is TRBV7-8, the J call TRBJ2-1, with D perhaps TRBD2 (6 bases). There are 13 residues in the CDR3. The V gene's germline CDR1 is SGHVS and CDR2 FQNEAQ. V was pared by 10 bases and J by 3 bases, with 13 bases between. CDR3: CATRGFGYNEQFF. CDR3 in DNA: TGTGCCACCCGGGGGTTCGGCTACAATGAGCAGTTCTTC.

This sequence joins TRBV7-3 and TRBJ2-1; 8 bases fit TRBD2. The CDR3 is 15 amino acids. Trimming at V came to 5 bases and at J to 0 bases, leaving 3 bases not matched to a gene. Germline CDR1 SGHTA, CDR2 FQGTGA. CDR3 region: CASSPSGSSYNEQFF. The CDR3, as DNA: TGTGCCAGCAGCCCAAGCGGGAGCTCCTACAATGAGCAGTTCTTC.

Only a few counts were recorded for this clone. This chain links TRBV19 with TRBJ2-1; the D gene is possibly TRBD2 (6 bases). V lost 5 bases and J lost 0, with 11 bases in between. Per the germline V gene, CDR1 is LNHDA and CDR2 is SQIVND (reference sequence). CDR3 length: 15 residues. DNA of the CDR3: TGTGCCAGTAGTCCCGGGACTTTCTCCTACAATGAGCAGTTCTTC. It translates to CASSPGTFSYNEQFF.

V usage is TRBV18 and J usage is TRBJ1-2; 10 nucleotides align to TRBD1. The germline gives CDR1 KGHSH, CDR2 LQKENI. CDR3 length equals 21 residues. V lost 0 bases, J lost 0 bases, and 16 bases stayed unmatched. The CDR3: CASSPPDFVVKGQGSNYGYTF. Written as DNA, the CDR3 is TGTGCCAGCTCACCACCGGACTTTGTAGTGAAGGGACAGGGGTCTAACTATGGCTACACCTTC.

The J gene is TRBJ1-2, the V gene TRBV7-8, with D unclear. The V and J ends lost 3 bases and 2 bases respectively, with 10 bases between them. Germline V gene data show CDR1 as SGHVS and CDR2 as FQNEAQ. The CDR3 extends over 14 amino acids. The CDR3 here is CASSLISGNYGYTF. The CDR3 DNA follows: TGTGCCAGCAGCTTGATCAGCGGAAACTATGGCTACACCTTC.

This clone has a single count. The chain uses TRBV10-3 and TRBJ2-3, with TRBD2 matching 7 bases. The CDR3 runs 14 residues. Germline CDR1 reads ENHRY; CDR2 reads SYGVKD. Germline trimming cut 4 bases from V and 5 bases from J; bases unmatched to any gene: 6. The CDR3 DNA reads TGTGCCATCAGTGCTCGGGGAGGGTTAGATACGCAGTATTTT. It codes for CAISARGGLDTQYF.

This sequence joins TRBV4-1 and TRBJ2-1; no definite D call. Trimming cost V 4 bases and J 4 bases, with 11 bases left between them. CDR1 is MGHRA, CDR2 YSYEKL, per germline. This CDR3 has 14 amino acids. The CDR3 sequence: CASSRPSAYNEQFF. DNA of the CDR3: TGCGCCAGCAGCCGCCCTAGTGCTTACAATGAGCAGTTCTTC.

This chain links TRBV14 with TRBJ1-2; D unresolved. The CDR3 is 20 amino acids. CDR1 is SGHDN and CDR2 is FVKESK in the germline V gene. V gave up 0 bases and J gave up 1 base, with 24 bases separating them. This chain's CDR3 is CASSQDFKVPRQAINYGYTF. In DNA, the CDR3 is TGTGCCAGCAGCCAAGATTTTAAGGTTCCAAGGCAGGCGATTAACTATGGCTACACCTTC.

This clone was seen only once. J is TRBJ1-6 and V is TRBV7-9, with TRBD1 matching over 7 bases. With V trimmed by 6 bases and J by 6 bases, 14 bases remained unmatched. CDR1 and CDR2 (germline): SEHNR, FQNEAQ (reference sequence). The CDR3 is 17 amino acids. The CDR3 sequence: CASREKTETGINSPLHF. In DNA form, the CDR3 reads TGTGCCAGCAGGGAGAAAACCGAGACAGGGATTAATTCACCCCTCCACTTT. The full variable domain, completed using reference TRBV7-9 and TRBJ1-6, is DTGVSQNPRHKITKRGQNVTFRCDPISEHNRLYWYRQTLGQGPEFLTYFQNEAQLEKSRLLSDRFSAERPKGSFSTLEIQRTEQGDSAMYLCASREKTETGINSPLHFGNGTRLTVT.

This clone was observed a handful of times. The chain uses TRBV11-3 and TRBJ2-2; the D gene is possibly TRBD1 (7 bases). V was shortened by 0 bases and J by 3 bases, with 17 bases between the two germline ends. Germline V gives CDR1 SGHNT, CDR2 YENEEA. CDR3 size: 18 residues. The CDR3 region is CASSLDQGGSGHTGELFF. For the CDR3, the DNA is TGTGCCAGCAGCTTAGATCAGGGGGGATCCGGGCACACCGGGGAGCTGTTTTTT.